This T cell receptor beta chain was documented in a study of cytomegalovirus exposure and HLA in healthy donors. The ends were cut back, 1 base at V and 5 bases at J, with 12 bases in the middle. This CDR3 has 15 residues. Germline V gene sequence: CDR1 SGHNT, CDR2 YYREEE (reference sequence). Primers: 60 Vbeta forward and 13 Jbeta reverse. Sequenced by immunoSEQ multiplex PCR; TCRdb stores in-frame clones only, minus some. The sample comprises about 160,000 clones, around 83% of which are singletons, and more than 2% rests with the top ten. To note about this clone: Its antigen is undetermined.

Findings and limits, study-wide: Reportedly, fewer N-insertions than the approximately 600-donor mean appeared in an Asian-associated ancestry cluster in a later analysis. Overall, approximately 180 TCR beta chains were annotated as cytomegalovirus-associated. In most subjects, TCR beta sequences reportedly gave accurate predictions of HLA-A and HLA-B alleles. Most of the TCR beta V segments (in an earlier analysis) were productive either about 87% or about 30% of the time.

V is TRBV5-4 and J is TRBJ2-2, with TRBD1 as a possible D gene (7 bases). The origin of this receptor is a man aged 18 to 30 in good health and CMV-seropositive. Material: PBMCs. The CDR3 loop reads CASSLTGEETGELFF. The DNA of the CDR3 is TGTGCCAGCAGCTTGACAGGGGAGGAGACCGGGGAGCTGTTTTTT.